The clone carrying this TCR beta chain has a handful of counts. Only in-frame clones appear in the TCRdb table, and some are missing; sequencing was by immunoSEQ multiplex PCR. Among a few hundred thousand clones listed, roughly 85% were seen once. This sample is part of a study of blood T cell repertoires in COVID-19. Background on the study: The United States, Italy and Spain provided the acute and convalescent COVID-19 samples. In each case, the material was cDNA or gDNA derived from T cells, B-cell-depleted T cells, or PBMCs.

The germline CDR1 and CDR2 sequences are SGHNT and YYREEE (reference sequence). The length of the CDR3 is 15 residues. Trimming took 0 bases from V and 2 from J, leaving 10 bases between them. The source of this sequence is a woman in her 70s with acute or convalescent COVID-19. The V and J genes are TRBV5-4 and TRBJ2-3, with TRBD1 as a possible D gene (6 bases). Input material: peripheral blood. CDR3 protein: CASSLDRVSTDTQYF. CDR3 in DNA: TGTGCCAGCAGCTTGGACAGGGTATCCACAGATACGCAGTATTTT.